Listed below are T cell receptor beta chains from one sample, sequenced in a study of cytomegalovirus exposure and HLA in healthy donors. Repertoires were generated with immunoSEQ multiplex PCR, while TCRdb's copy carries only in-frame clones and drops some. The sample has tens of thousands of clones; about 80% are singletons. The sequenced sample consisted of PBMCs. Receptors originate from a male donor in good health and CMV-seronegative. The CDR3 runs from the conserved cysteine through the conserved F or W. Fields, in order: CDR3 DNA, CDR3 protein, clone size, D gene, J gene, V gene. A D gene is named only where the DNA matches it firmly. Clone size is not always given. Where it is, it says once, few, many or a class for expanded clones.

CDR3nt: TGTGCCAGCAGCAATCCGCAGGGGGCGGTTGAAAAACTGTTTTTT
CDR3aa: CASSNPQGAVEKLFF
abundance: NA
d_gene: TRBD1
j_gene: TRBJ1-4
v_gene: TRBV6-6

CDR3nt: TGCGCCAGCAGCCCCCCGGGACAGGGTGATGGCTACACCTTC
CDR3aa: CASSPPGQGDGYTF
abundance: once
d_gene: TRBD1
j_gene: TRBJ1-2
v_gene: TRBV5-1

CDR3nt: TGTGCCAGCAGTGACCGACAGGGGAAAGGTACCTCTGGGGCCAACGTCCTGACTTTC
CDR3aa: CASSDRQGKGTSGANVLTF
abundance: NA
d_gene: TRBD1
j_gene: TRBJ2-6
v_gene: TRBV6-1

CDR3nt: TGTGCCAGCAGCTTAGTCCCCGAGACAGCCGGAAACACCATATATTTT
CDR3aa: CASSLVPETAGNTIYF
abundance: NA
d_gene: NA
j_gene: TRBJ1-3
v_gene: TRBV5-6

CDR3nt: TGTGCCAGCAGCCGGGGACAGGGGGCCTACGAGCAGTACTTC
CDR3aa: CASSRGQGAYEQYF
abundance: NA
d_gene: TRBD1
j_gene: TRBJ2-7
v_gene: TRBV7-2

CDR3nt: TGTGCCAGCAGCTCGGTGGACAGGGACGTCTATGGCTACACCTTC
CDR3aa: CASSSVDRDVYGYTF
abundance: NA
d_gene: TRBD1
j_gene: TRBJ1-2
v_gene: TRBV7-9

CDR3nt: TGCAGCGTTGACAGGGGGCAATCTGGAAACACCATATATTTT
CDR3aa: CSVDRGQSGNTIYF
abundance: NA
d_gene: TRBD1
j_gene: TRBJ1-3
v_gene: TRBV29-1

CDR3nt: TGTGCCAGCAGCTCGGGCGGGGGAGCTTTCTTT
CDR3aa: CASSSGGGAFF
abundance: NA
d_gene: NA
j_gene: TRBJ1-1
v_gene: TRBV7-8

CDR3nt: TGTGCCAGCAGTTTACAGGGGCGCGAGTACTTC
CDR3aa: CASSLQGREYF
abundance: few
d_gene: NA
j_gene: TRBJ2-7
v_gene: TRBV27

CDR3nt: TGTGCCAGCACGGGACAGGGGGCTACTAGATTTGGCTCACCCCTCCACTTT
CDR3aa: CASTGQGATRFGSPLHF
abundance: NA
d_gene: TRBD1
j_gene: TRBJ1-6
v_gene: TRBV28

CDR3nt: TGTGCCAGCAGCTTGTCGAGCTCCTACAATGAGCAGTTCTTC
CDR3aa: CASSLSSSYNEQFF
abundance: NA
d_gene: NA
j_gene: TRBJ2-1
v_gene: TRBV7-3

CDR3nt: TGTGCCAGCAGTGTGGGGGGGAGGGCCAAAAACATTCAGTACTTC
CDR3aa: CASSVGGRAKNIQYF
abundance: NA
d_gene: TRBD2
j_gene: TRBJ2-4
v_gene: TRBV25-1

CDR3nt: TGTGCCAGCAGCCGGGGGGACGGGGTCGTCCAGACCCAGTACTTC
CDR3aa: CASSRGDGVVQTQYF
abundance: NA
d_gene: TRBD2
j_gene: TRBJ2-5
v_gene: TRBV11-2

CDR3nt: TGTGCCAGCAGTTTCCCAGGTTGGACTGAAGCTTTCTTT
CDR3aa: CASSFPGWTEAFF
abundance: NA
d_gene: NA
j_gene: TRBJ1-1
v_gene: TRBV28

CDR3nt: TGTGCCAGCAGCTTGACAGGGGTGAACACTGAAGCTTTCTTT
CDR3aa: CASSLTGVNTEAFF
abundance: NA
d_gene: TRBD1
j_gene: TRBJ1-1
v_gene: TRBV7-9

CDR3nt: TGTGCCAGCCTCGGACACCCTGTGGAACAGCCCCAGCATTTT
CDR3aa: CASLGHPVEQPQHF
abundance: NA
d_gene: NA
j_gene: TRBJ1-5
v_gene: TRBV28

CDR3nt: TGTTCCAGCAGCTTAGAACTCGGGGAGCTGTTTTTT
CDR3aa: CSSSLELGELFF
abundance: NA
d_gene: NA
j_gene: TRBJ2-2
v_gene: TRBV7-9

CDR3nt: TGTGCCAGCAGTTTGGGGAGTAGCAATCAGCCCCAGCATTTT
CDR3aa: CASSLGSSNQPQHF
abundance: NA
d_gene: NA
j_gene: TRBJ1-5
v_gene: TRBV27

CDR3nt: TGCGCCAGCAGCCAAGGGCCGGGGGAGTATCAGCCCCAGCATTTT
CDR3aa: CASSQGPGEYQPQHF
abundance: NA
d_gene: NA
j_gene: TRBJ1-5
v_gene: TRBV4-1

CDR3nt: TGTGCCAGCAGCTTAGGGTTGGGGGGTCCCCGAGAATGGAATGAGCAGTTCTTC
CDR3aa: CASSLGLGGPREWNEQFF
abundance: NA
d_gene: NA
j_gene: TRBJ2-1
v_gene: TRBV5-8

CDR3nt: TGTGCCAGCAGCGAACCCCCTTTCGGGAGGAGTTACGAGCAGTACTTC
CDR3aa: CASSEPPFGRSYEQYF
abundance: NA
d_gene: TRBD2
j_gene: TRBJ2-7
v_gene: TRBV11-3

CDR3nt: TGTGCCAGCAGGCCACAGGGGGCTGAAGCTTTCTTT
CDR3aa: CASRPQGAEAFF
abundance: NA
d_gene: TRBD1
j_gene: TRBJ1-1
v_gene: TRBV6-1

CDR3nt: TGTGCCAGCAGTTGGCAGGGGCCCTACACTGAAGCTTTCTTT
CDR3aa: CASSWQGPYTEAFF
abundance: NA
d_gene: NA
j_gene: TRBJ1-1
v_gene: TRBV27

CDR3nt: TGTGCCAGCAGCTTATTCGGGGAGGGGGGGGAGACCCAGTACTTC
CDR3aa: CASSLFGEGGETQYF
abundance: few
d_gene: NA
j_gene: TRBJ2-5
v_gene: TRBV7-8

CDR3nt: TGTGCCAGTAGTACTCCGGAGCGGGGACAGGGATCCACTGAAGCTTTCTTT
CDR3aa: CASSTPERGQGSTEAFF
abundance: NA
d_gene: TRBD1
j_gene: TRBJ1-1
v_gene: TRBV19

CDR3nt: TGCAGTGTGCTTAGATTGAAAGCTTTCTTT
CDR3aa: CSVLRLKAFF
abundance: NA
d_gene: NA
j_gene: TRBJ1-1
v_gene: TRBV20-1

CDR3nt: TGTGCCATCAGTGAGTCGAGCCTTTTTGGCTACACCTTC
CDR3aa: CAISESSLFGYTF
abundance: few
d_gene: NA
j_gene: TRBJ1-2
v_gene: TRBV10-3

CDR3nt: TGTGCCAGCAGCTTAAACTCTGGGAGCGTAAGCACAGATACGCAGTATTTT
CDR3aa: CASSLNSGSVSTDTQYF
abundance: NA
d_gene: NA
j_gene: TRBJ2-3
v_gene: TRBV7-3

CDR3nt: TGTGCCAGCAGCTTATCGGGGAATAATTCACCCCTCCACTTT
CDR3aa: CASSLSGNNSPLHF
abundance: NA
d_gene: NA
j_gene: TRBJ1-6
v_gene: TRBV7-9

CDR3nt: TGTGCCAGCAGTTTATCGTGGCAGGATGGCTACACCTTC
CDR3aa: CASSLSWQDGYTF
abundance: NA
d_gene: NA
j_gene: TRBJ1-2
v_gene: TRBV27

CDR3nt: TGTGCCAGCAGTTACGCCGTCCCAGGGGACGGCTACACCTTC
CDR3aa: CASSYAVPGDGYTF
abundance: once
d_gene: NA
j_gene: TRBJ1-2
v_gene: TRBV6-5

CDR3nt: TGTGCCAGCAGCCCCTCGGGGGGGGCAGGAGAGACCCAGTACTTC
CDR3aa: CASSPSGGAGETQYF
abundance: NA
d_gene: TRBD2
j_gene: TRBJ2-5
v_gene: TRBV11-2

CDR3nt: TGTGCCAGCAGCCCCGGGACAGGCTACGAGCAGTACTTC
CDR3aa: CASSPGTGYEQYF
abundance: NA
d_gene: TRBD1
j_gene: TRBJ2-7
v_gene: TRBV16

CDR3nt: TGTGCCAGCAGCTTAGTTCTGGGACAGGACTATGGCTACACCTTC
CDR3aa: CASSLVLGQDYGYTF
abundance: once
d_gene: TRBD1
j_gene: TRBJ1-2
v_gene: TRBV7-2

CDR3nt: TGCAGCGTTCGACAGGGTTCTGACAATCAGCCCCAGCATTTT
CDR3aa: CSVRQGSDNQPQHF
abundance: NA
d_gene: TRBD1
j_gene: TRBJ1-5
v_gene: TRBV29-1

CDR3nt: TGCGCCAGCAGCCAAGAACCACAGGGGTCCTCCTATAATTCACCCCTCCACTTT
CDR3aa: CASSQEPQGSSYNSPLHF
abundance: once
d_gene: TRBD1
j_gene: TRBJ1-6
v_gene: TRBV4-1

CDR3nt: TGTGCCAGCCGGACAGGGAAAATCTCTGGGGCCAACGTCCTGACTTTC
CDR3aa: CASRTGKISGANVLTF
abundance: few
d_gene: TRBD1
j_gene: TRBJ2-6
v_gene: TRBV6-6